The present entry profiles one TCR beta chain with its context. In this sample, this clonotype turned up many times. No antigen is known for it. No base quality values were provided; no much bigger clone lies one nucleotide off. This specimen belongs to a study of post-analysis software for immune sequencing data (dated by TCRdb to about 2015). Some background on the complete study: The recorded disease courses included relapsing-remitting, secondary progressive and progressive-relapsing multiple sclerosis, and some patients had no subtype annotation. The multiple sclerosis patient repertoires were compared with under 13 previously published healthy control repertoires from donors aged roughly 6 to 27 years. A subset of samples was prepared in parallel using single-end sample barcoding, then pooled and co-amplified after Illumina adapter ligation. Results the study describes overall, beyond this receptor: Patients showed significantly higher frequencies than controls for several TRBV segments, among them TRBV5-6, TRBV5-1 and TRBV20-1. Strong co-clustering of samples prepared in the same batch was shown by direct clustering with F measure, prompting a batch-effect correction. Compared with controls, multiple sclerosis patients had significantly lower normalized Chao1 diversity, a finding suggesting substantial peripheral T-cell clonal expansion. The multiple sclerosis patient group was slightly younger than the control group.

Library construction relied on PCR. The data were produced on an Illumina HiSeq 2500. To reduce PCR and sequencing biases, unique molecular identifiers were built into the TCR beta cDNA libraries. Some 500,000 cDNA molecules were obtained per 1 to 10 million input T cells, so each molecule approximated one T cell. Patient libraries were prepared and sequenced with the same protocol used for the earlier healthy control dataset. Samples belonging to the same batch were prepared together, multiplexed and sequenced on a shared HiSeq lane. The study's processing was this. Raw barcoded reads were processed with MIGEC, and single-read molecular identifier groups were discarded before consensus assembly and CDR3 extraction. Clonotype tables were post-analysed with VDJtools, normalizing diversity by down-sampling all datasets to the smallest sample size. To correct batch-related cross-sample contamination, repertoire overlap clustering matched CDR3 amino acid sequences but not nucleotide sequences. TCRdb's own reprocessing of the public reads used fastp at Q25 and MiXCR and kept productive beta chains. Each CDR3 protein appears once, grouped with its most common genes and DNA. Clone size and V and J calls follow TCRdb, not the original study. For this sample there are about 380,000 distinct CDR3 sequences; 30% to 45% appear just once. The ten largest clones capture roughly 13% of the sample.

To demonstrate the VDJtools post-analysis software, TCR beta repertoires were profiled from the peripheral blood of about 14 young patients with multiple sclerosis. The multiple sclerosis patients were children and adolescents ranging in age from 6 to 15 years. The junction carries 13 bases between V and J, which are trimmed by 3 bases and 3 bases respectively. Measured from the cysteine to the phenylalanine, the CDR3 is 15 residues long. The sequence is cut down to CDR3 DNA, 45 bases in frame from base 1. CDR1 and CDR2, looked up from the germline V gene, are SGHRS and YFSETQ. Sample: blood. Recombination connected TRBV5-1 to TRBJ2-1; TRBD1 is a possible D gene, resting on 8 matching bases. This sequence was found in a girl aged 10 to 17 with multiple sclerosis. The CDR3 has the sequence CASSSTGDYYNEQFF. The DNA sequence is given as TGCGCCAGCAGCTCGACAGGGGACTACTACAATGAGCAGTTCTTC. Here the CDR3 is joined to the reference TRBV5-1 and TRBJ2-1 genes, and the full variable domain is: KAGVTQTPRYLIKTRGQQVTLSCSPISGHRSVSWYQQTPGQGLQFLFEYFSETQRNKGNFPGRFSGRQFSNSRSEMNVSTLELGDSALYLCASSSTGDYYNEQFFGPGTRLTVL.